Listed here are 8 T cell receptor beta chains from one sample, sequenced in a study of blood T cell repertoires in COVID-19. The table came from immunoSEQ multiplex PCR; TCRdb's copy has only in-frame clones and leaves some out. The data show about 190,000 clones, around 80% seen once. The sample was peripheral blood. These receptors were collected from an elderly woman with active or convalescent COVID-19.

This clone was seen only once. The chain joins TRBV3-1 (or the pseudogene TRBV3-2) to TRBJ1-1; TRBD1 matches at 9 bases. This CDR3 region has 16 residues. Per germline, CDR1 LGHDT and CDR2 YNNKEL (reference sequence). The V gene end was trimmed by 1 base and the J gene end by 5 bases; junction bases not matched to a gene: 8. The CDR3 spells CASSQGETGGKTEAFF. The CDR3 DNA reads as TGTGCCAGCAGCCAAGGGGAGACAGGGGGTAAGACTGAAGCTTTCTTT.

The chain joins TRBV5-1 to TRBJ1-3; D not resolved. CDR3 length: 13 amino acids. V was shortened by 0 bases and J by 3 bases, with 4 bases between the two germline ends. Germline CDR1 is SGHRS and CDR2 is YFSETQ. The CDR3 protein is CASSLDSGNTIYF. The CDR3 bases are TGCGCCAGCAGCTTGGACAGTGGAAACACCATATATTTT.

This chain links TRBV2 with TRBJ1-1, with TRBD1 matching over 8 bases. Germline CDR1 is SNHLY and CDR2 is FYNNEI. V dropped 4 bases and J dropped 3; count of bases not matched to a gene: 7. The CDR3 sequence is 15 residues long. CDR3 loop: CASSGPGGGHTEAFF. Written as DNA, the CDR3 is TGTGCCAGCAGTGGCCCAGGGGGCGGTCACACTGAAGCTTTCTTT.

The V and J genes are TRBV6-5 and TRBJ2-5, with TRBD2 identical over 8 bases. The J segment lost 4 bases and the V segment lost 6 bases, leaving 7 bases of the junction unmatched. The CDR3 extends over 14 amino acids. Germline V CDR1 and CDR2: MNHEY, SVGAGI. The CDR3 loop reads CASRDPGGPETQYF. CDR3 bases: TGTGCCAGCAGGGACCCGGGGGGGCCAGAGACCCAGTACTTC.

The chain combines TRBV6-5 with TRBJ1-2; D uncertain. Germline lookup yields CDR1 MNHEY and CDR2 SVGAGI. The CDR3 extends over 11 amino acids. The germline V and J ends were trimmed by 8 bases and 5 bases, with 9 bases remaining between them. The CDR3 sequence: CASRLEYGYTF. The CDR3 coding sequence is TGTGCCAGCCGCCTTGAGTATGGCTACACCTTC.

The chain employs TRBV25-1 and TRBJ1-4; 7 bases line up with TRBD1. Germline assignment: CDR1 MGHDK and CDR2 SYGVNS. V lost 6 bases to trimming and J lost 0 bases; unmatched junction nucleotides: 4. This CDR3 is built from 15 residues. CDR3 nucleotide sequence: TGTGCCAGCAGGGAGACAGGGTCAACTAATGAAAAACTGTTTTTT. It specifies CASRETGSTNEKLFF.

The CDR3 region is CASRTEGGGAYEQYF. Written as DNA, the CDR3 is TGTGCCAGCCGAACCGAAGGCGGGGGGGCCTACGAGCAGTACTTC. The chain employs TRBV18 and TRBJ2-7; TRBD2 agrees at 9 bases. This CDR3 is 15 amino acids long. With 8 bases clipped from V and 2 bases from J, the junction kept 10 bases outside the gene matches. CDR1 is KGHSH, CDR2 LQKENI, per germline.

V usage is TRBV2 and J usage is TRBJ2-1; 7 bases line up with TRBD2. This CDR3 spans 16 amino acids. V shed 3 bases, J shed 4 bases, and the junction held 9 bases outside the gene matches. Germline assignment: CDR1 SNHLY and CDR2 FYNNEI. CDR3 bases: TGTGCCAGCAGTGATCCCAGAGCGGGGATTTACAATGAGCAGTTCTTC. Translated, it gives CASSDPRAGIYNEQFF.